This T cell receptor (beta chain) was identified during a study of CD8 T cells in ankylosing spondylitis. In regard to this clonotype: Its antigen remains unidentified.

TCRdb reprocessed the 5' RACE reads via MiXCR and lists one record per CDR3 protein. The table records under 950,000 distinct CDR3 sequences, 15% to 20% of them present only once. Study results and limitations: Disease-associated clones were CD8+ and fairly uncommon in peripheral blood. Characteristic of ankylosing spondylitis blood, it appeared, was a TCR beta motif comprising roughly eight highly homologous variants.

V was trimmed by 4 bases and J by 0 bases, leaving 12 bases between them. Germline CDR1 MNHEY, CDR2 SVGEGT. CDR3 length: 15 residues. V gene TRBV6-2 or TRBV6-3 combines with J gene TRBJ1-1, with a possible D match to TRBD1 (6 bases). This sequence was found in a male donor with ankylosing spondylitis. The sequenced sample was blood, either unsorted or a sorted T cell fraction (not recorded which). The CDR3 DNA follows: TGTGCCAGCAGTTTTCCGGGACACCTGAACACTGAAGCTTTCTTT. This sequence encodes CASSFPGHLNTEAFF.